This T cell receptor beta chain was sequenced for a study of blood T cell repertoires in COVID-19. Whole-study context: Italy, Spain and the United States were the sources of the convalescent and acute COVID-19 samples. PBMCs, B-cell-depleted T cells, or T cells provided the cDNA or gDNA that made up the material.

Sequencing was performed with immunoSEQ multiplex PCR; in TCRdb, only in-frame clones are kept and a portion is missing. Found here are 250,000 to 300,000 clones, about 89% of them singletons; the top ten hold approximately 2.1%. CDR1 and CDR2 (germline): SGDLS, YYNGEE. The CDR3 covers 14 residues. V gave up 3 bases and J gave up 3 bases, with 10 bases separating them. This clone turned up a few times. The rearrangement joins TRBV9 to TRBJ1-5; no reliable D call. The sample taken for sequencing was peripheral blood. The receptor was isolated from a young woman with COVID-19, enrolled during active disease. The CDR3 region is CASSGGLSNQPQHF. CDR3 nucleotide sequence: TGTGCCAGCAGCGGAGGACTTTCCAATCAGCCCCAGCATTTT.